The subject of this entry is one T cell receptor (beta chain). This record belongs to a study of blood T cell repertoires in COVID-19. As for the study in general: Sites across the United States, Italy and Spain contributed samples from acute and convalescent COVID-19. T cells, B-cell-depleted T cells, or PBMCs supplied cDNA or gDNA.

Authors' analysis steps: Cell counts per sample came from amplifying reference gene primers. Method: immunoSEQ multiplex PCR; TCRdb's copy keeps in-frame clones and lacks some. That table supplies the V and J calls and clone size; D and trimming were determined from the DNA. The sample carries 150,000 to 200,000 clones, 90% recorded once. Germline V gene data show CDR1 as LNHDA and CDR2 as SQIVND (reference sequence). With 6 bases removed from V and 0 bases from J, the gap between germline ends came to 7 bases. The CDR3 length is 13 residues. The chain carries TRBV19 and TRBJ2-3; D is ambiguous. The sequence derives from a man aged 60-69 years with active or convalescent COVID-19. Sequences were obtained from peripheral blood. The CDR3 is CASRLRSTDTQYF. The CDR3 nucleotides are TGTGCCAGTAGACTGAGAAGCACAGATACGCAGTATTTT.